This TCR beta chain was profiled in a study of blood T cell repertoires in COVID-19. Study context: The origin of the acute and convalescent COVID-19 samples was the United States, Italy and Spain. The cDNA or gDNA used as material had been derived from T cells, B-cell-depleted T cells, or PBMCs.

Patients at the Seattle site were enrolled during active infection and followed longitudinally. CDR3 length: 16 residues. Trimming at V came to 0 bases and at J to 0 bases, leaving 4 bases not matched to a gene. Germline values: CDR1 WNHNN, CDR2 SYGVQD (reference sequence). Original processing methods: Estimation of nucleated cell counts was performed using reference gene primer amplification. Here immunoSEQ multiplex PCR was the method, and the copy in TCRdb shows in-frame clones only, minus some. V and J calls and clone size are given by that table; D and trimming were obtained from the DNA. The sample gives 30,000 to 40,000 clones, about 85% of which show up once; 2.5% to 4% is in the top ten.

The clonotype originates from a man between 70 and 80 years old with COVID-19, enrolled during active disease. V usage is TRBV10-1 and J usage is TRBJ1-2; 7 bases map to TRBD1. Sequenced material: peripheral blood. The CDR3 nucleotides read TGCGCCAGCAGTGAGTCGGACAGGAGATCTAACTATGGCTACACCTTC. Its translation: CASSESDRRSNYGYTF.